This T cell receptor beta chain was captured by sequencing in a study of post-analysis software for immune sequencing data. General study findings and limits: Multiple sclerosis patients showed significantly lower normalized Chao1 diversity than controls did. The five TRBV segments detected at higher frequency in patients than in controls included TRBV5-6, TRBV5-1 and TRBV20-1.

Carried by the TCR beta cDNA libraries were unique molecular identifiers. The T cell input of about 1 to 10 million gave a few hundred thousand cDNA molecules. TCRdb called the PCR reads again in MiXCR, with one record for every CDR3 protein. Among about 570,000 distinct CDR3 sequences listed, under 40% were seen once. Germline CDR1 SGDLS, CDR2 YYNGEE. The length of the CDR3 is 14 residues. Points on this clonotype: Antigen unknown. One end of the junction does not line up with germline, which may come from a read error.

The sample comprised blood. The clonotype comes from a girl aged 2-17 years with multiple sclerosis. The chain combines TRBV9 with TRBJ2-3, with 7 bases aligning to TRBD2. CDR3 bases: TGTGGCAGCGCGGCGGGGGTAGGCACAGATACGCAGTATTTT. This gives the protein CGSAAGVGTDTQYF.